This TCR beta chain stems from a study of identical twins. CDR1 is LNHNV and CDR2 is YYDKDF in the germline V gene (reference sequence). Trimming shortened V by 5 bases and J by 0 bases, and 14 bases separated the two germline ends. This CDR3 has 16 amino acids. Notes on the study in general: Conclusions rested on cross-sectional statistics rather than following the same donors.

In the case of this clonotype: Its antigen is not known. This may come from a read error, since a much larger clone is one base off.

From the 5' RACE reads, TCRdb called clonotypes with MiXCR, one entry per CDR3 protein. Among 250,000 to 300,000 distinct CDR3 sequences listed, around 8% were seen once. This same sample was also taken into another study, of yellow fever vaccine responses in identical twins.

The rearrangement joins TRBV15 to TRBJ2-1; the D is unclear. The sequence was collected from a young woman in good health. The sequencing sample was made of CD8+ T cells sorted from blood. The CDR3 sequence: CATSGQKKSSYNEQFF. The CDR3 bases are TGTGCCACCAGCGGCCAGAAAAAAAGCTCCTACAATGAGCAGTTCTTC.